The entry that follows covers one TCR beta chain sequence. Its antigen is still unknown. The input lacks base qualities; no much larger clone sits a single base away. The data are from a study of T cell responses to AZD1222 COVID-19 vaccine (dated by TCRdb to the early 2020s). Broadly, across the study: TCR sequencing was performed for about 250 trial participants, of whom 200 to 210 were given two doses of AZD1222 and roughly 25 were given two doses of MenACWY control vaccine. Trial participants were enrolled into age subgroups of 18-55, 56-69 and 70-plus years, which contained approximately 150, 28 and 58 TCR-sequenced participants, respectively. The research as a whole found: In the small 56-69-year group, the increase in depth fell short of significance, most likely because of low power. Because no samples from the day 14 peak response were available, repertoires could be characterized only after the peak T cell response. Conclusions about previously exposed vaccinees are limited because only 6 or 7 AZD1222 recipients were SARS-CoV-2 seropositive at baseline. Nearly half of unique spike-specific TCRs reportedly recognized epitopes outside regions mutated in the B.1.351 and B.1.1.7 variants. After two AZD1222 doses, spike-specific TCR breadth and depth were significantly higher than at day 0 and than in MenACWY recipients. Participants were mostly white British, with more females than males. The authors suggested clonal diversity may have been underestimated. The whole spike protein was spanned by vaccine-associated CD4 TCRs, and dominant responses were seen in regions 160-218 and 743-854.

The CDR3 regions of human TCRbeta chains were analyzed by immunosequencing. For the original study's pipeline: Repertoire TCRs were matched against a reference library of SARS-CoV-2-specific TCRs generated with the MIRA antigen-specificity platform. Breadth was defined as the fraction of unique TCRs that were SARS-CoV-2-associated. Depth was defined as the fraction of total T cells that were SARS-CoV-2-associated. Using the MIRA data, each spike-specific TCR was mapped to the spike region that the TCR reacts to and placed in a CD4 or CD8 class. Log10-transformed breadth and depth values were compared by one-way ANOVA with Sidak's multiple comparisons tests. As stored in TCRdb, this immuneACCESS dataset retains in-frame rearrangements with V and J assigned. A fraction of the clones does not appear; measured against another copy, unresolved V genes explain less than half of the discrepancy, and the remainder lacks a known reason. The V and J calls and clone size are taken from that table; D and trimming were inferred from the DNA. The sample table records some 200,000 clones; over 85% of these occur just once. The leading ten clones occupy 3.6% of the sample.

This sample's time point label indicates: about 28 days (+/-7) after the second vaccine dose. What this sample's treatment or condition label stands for: meningococcal conjugate vaccine given as trial control. The vaccinee samples were drawn from two UK trials, COV001 and COV002, one of which was a single-blind randomized controlled phase 2/3 trial testing AZD1222 (ChAdOx1 nCoV-19) in healthy adults. Trial participant PBMC samples were collected at day 0 and day 28 after the second dose for TCRbeta chain sequencing. The input for sequencing was peripheral blood, taken 28 days after the second dose of the MenACWY control vaccine. The receptor was isolated from an adult who received the MenACWY meningococcal vaccine as a control.

Here the CDR3 is given as CSASRIPGSEQYF. In nucleotides, the sequence is TGCAGTGCTAGTAGGATCCCAGGGTCCGAGCAGTACTTC. This chain joins TRBV20-1 to TRBJ2-7; the D gene is possibly TRBD1, with 5 bases matching. CDR1 DFQATT and CDR2 SNEGSKA were looked up in the germline V gene (reference sequence). The V end loses 3 bases and the J end loses 6 bases, and a stretch of 15 bases separates them. The CDR3, cysteine through phenylalanine, is 13 amino acids long. Only the CDR3 part of the read is kept: 39 bases, read in frame from the first base.